Presented here are 12 T cell receptor beta chains from one specimen sequenced in a study of blood T cell repertoires in COVID-19. Profiling relied on immunoSEQ multiplex PCR, and the TCRdb table lists in-frame clones only, not all of them. The top ten hold less than 4.5% of the sample, which has some 150,000 clones, roughly 85% seen once. Sequencing was done on a sample of PBMCs or T cells enriched from blood (not recorded which). The receptors derive from a man aged 50-59 years who had recovered from COVID-19.

This chain joins TRBV5-4 and TRBJ2-1, with 10 positions matching TRBD2. The CDR3 length is 15 residues. V shed 1 base, J shed 3 bases, and the junction held 1 base outside the gene matches. Germline CDR1 and CDR2: SGHNT and YYREEE (reference sequence). CDR3 region: CASSLRLAGYNEQFF. CDR3 nucleotide sequence: TGTGCCAGCAGCTTGAGACTAGCGGGCTACAATGAGCAGTTCTTC.

The gene calls are TRBV29-1 and TRBJ2-7; no clear D. Between the trimmed V and J ends, which lost 4 bases and 5 bases, there was a span of 18 bases. CDR3 length: 14 residues. Looked up from germline, CDR1 is SQVTM and CDR2 is ANQGSEA. CDR3 sequence: CSVAGSASPHEQYF. The DNA of the CDR3 is TGCAGCGTTGCTGGTAGTGCTAGTCCCCACGAGCAGTACTTC.

The rearrangement uses TRBV19 and TRBJ2-6, with 7 bases that match TRBD1. Germline CDR1 and CDR2: LNHDA and SQIVND (reference sequence). The V segment lost 6 bases and the J segment 1 base; nucleotides outside the gene matches: 6. CDR3 length: 16 amino acids. The CDR3 nucleotides are TGTGCCAGTAGGAGTAACAGGGGATCTGGGGCCAACGTCCTGACTTTC. Its translation: CASRSNRGSGANVLTF.

As concerns this clone: This specimen includes other DNA sequences encoding the same CDR3. V gene TRBV9 combines with J gene TRBJ2-1; 8 nucleotides agree with TRBD2. The germline V gene encodes CDR1 SGDLS and CDR2 YYNGEE. The ends lost 0 bases at V and 6 bases at J; junction bases unmatched: 2. The CDR3 contains 14 residues. The CDR3 nucleotides read TGTGCCAGCAGCGTAGGCACTAGCGGCAATGAGCAGTTCTTC. Its translation: CASSVGTSGNEQFF.

The rearrangement uses TRBV27 and TRBJ1-1, with TRBD1 as a possible D gene (5 bases). The CDR3 loop spans 16 amino acids. CDR1 and CDR2 (germline): MNHEY, SMNVEV (reference sequence). Trimming left V 6 bases short and J 1 base short, with 18 bases between. The CDR3 DNA follows: TGTGCCAGCAGCTTGGTCCTGGGGACTGGGAACACTGAAGCTTTCTTT. This codes for CASSLVLGTGNTEAFF.

V and J are TRBV2 and TRBJ1-6; 7 bases align to TRBD1. From germline, CDR1 is SNHLY and CDR2 FYNNEI. The CDR3 is made up of 14 amino acids. V was pared by 6 bases and J by 5 bases, with 4 bases of the junction left unmatched. CDR3 coding DNA: TGTGCCAGCAGAACCGGGACAGATAATTCACCCCTCCACTTT. It yields the protein CASRTGTDNSPLHF. Full variable domain (missing parts from reference TRBV2 and TRBJ1-6): EPEVTQTPSHQVTQMGQEVILRCVPISNHLYFYWYRQILGQKVEFLVSFYNNEISEKSEIFDDQFSVERPDGSNFTLKIRSTKLEDSAMYFCASRTGTDNSPLHFGNGTRLTVT.

V usage is TRBV11-2 and J usage is TRBJ1-4; D not resolved. The germline V gene has CDR1 SGHAT and CDR2 FQNNGV. V was trimmed by 5 bases and J by 8 bases, leaving 18 bases between them. The CDR3 loop spans 15 amino acids. The DNA for the CDR3 is TGTGCCAGCAGCCTCAAAGGAGGGAGTTACGAAAAACTGTTTTTT. Translated, it gives CASSLKGGSYEKLFF.

The V and J genes are TRBV27 and TRBJ1-2; maybe TRBD1 (6 bases). The length of the CDR3 is 15 residues. The germline gives CDR1 MNHEY, CDR2 SMNVEV (reference sequence). Trimming removed 3 bases at V and 8 bases at J, with 19 bases between. The CDR3 protein is CASSFSGGARYGYTF. The CDR3 DNA is TGTGCCAGCAGTTTTTCTGGGGGCGCAAGGTACGGCTACACCTTC.

This rearrangement joins TRBV5-1 to TRBJ2-3, with 7 bases fitting TRBD1. The V gene's germline CDR1 is SGHRS and CDR2 YFSETQ. The CDR3 is made up of 15 amino acids. Germline trimming cut 6 bases from V and 0 bases from J; bases unmatched to any gene: 7. Here the CDR3 reads CASTEGGRSTDTQYF. The CDR3 bases are TGCGCCAGCACTGAAGGGGGCCGTAGCACAGATACGCAGTATTTT.

The CDR3 bases are TGTGCCAGCAGCTCCCGAAGAGATTCACCCCTCCACTTT. Translation: CASSSRRDSPLHF. The J gene is TRBJ1-6, the V gene TRBV7-9, with unresolved D. V was clipped by 4 bases and J by 8 bases, with 9 bases between them. Germline V gene sequence: CDR1 SEHNR, CDR2 FQNEAQ (reference sequence). The CDR3 totals 13 residues.

This chain connects TRBV29-1 to TRBJ1-1, with D perhaps TRBD1 (5 bases). The CDR3 length is 13 residues. Germline assignment: CDR1 SQVTM and CDR2 ANQGSEA. Trimming shortened V by 3 bases and J by 5 bases, and 13 bases separated the two germline ends. The CDR3, as DNA: TGCAGCGTTGATAAACAGGTAGGAACTGAAGCTTTCTTT. Its translation is CSVDKQVGTEAFF.

This clone was picked up one time. The J gene is TRBJ2-1, the V gene TRBV5-4, with TRBD1 matching over 8 bases. Germline V gene lookup returns CDR1 SGHNT and CDR2 YYREEE (reference sequence). Trimming at V came to 10 bases and at J to 1 base, leaving 22 bases not matched to a gene. CDR3 length: 19 amino acids. CDR3 coding DNA: TGTGCCGACCCTAGGGGGGTGACAGGGGCTCCATTATCCTACAATGAGCAGTTCTTC. Protein sequence: CADPRGVTGAPLSYNEQFF.